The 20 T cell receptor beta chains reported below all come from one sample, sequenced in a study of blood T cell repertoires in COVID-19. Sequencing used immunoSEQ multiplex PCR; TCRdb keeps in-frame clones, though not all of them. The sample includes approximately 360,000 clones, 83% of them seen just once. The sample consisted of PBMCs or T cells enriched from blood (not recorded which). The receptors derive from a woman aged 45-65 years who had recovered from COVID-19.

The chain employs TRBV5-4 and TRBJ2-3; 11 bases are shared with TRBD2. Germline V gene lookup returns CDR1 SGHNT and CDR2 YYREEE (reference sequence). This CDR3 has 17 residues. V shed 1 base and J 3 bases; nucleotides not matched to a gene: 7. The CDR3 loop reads CASSLRVLAGVTDTQYF. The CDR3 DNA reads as TGTGCCAGCAGCTTGCGGGTACTAGCGGGGGTAACAGATACGCAGTATTTT.

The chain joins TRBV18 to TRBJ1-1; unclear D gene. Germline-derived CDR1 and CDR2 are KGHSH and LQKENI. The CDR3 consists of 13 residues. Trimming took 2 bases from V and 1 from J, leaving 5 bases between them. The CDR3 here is CASSPTANTEAFF. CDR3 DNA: TGTGCCAGCTCACCAACAGCGAACACTGAAGCTTTCTTT.

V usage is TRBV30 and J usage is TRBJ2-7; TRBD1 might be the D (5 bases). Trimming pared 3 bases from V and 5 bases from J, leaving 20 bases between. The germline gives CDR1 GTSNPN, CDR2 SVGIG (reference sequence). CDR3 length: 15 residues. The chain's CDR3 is CAWRDRTSRSHEQYF. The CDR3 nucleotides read TGTGCCTGGAGAGATAGGACATCACGATCCCACGAGCAGTACTTC. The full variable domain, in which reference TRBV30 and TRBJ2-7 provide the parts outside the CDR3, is SQTIHQWPATLVQPVGSPLSLECTVEGTSNPNLYWYRQAAGRGLQLLFYSVGIGQISSEVPQNLSASRPQDRQFILSSKKLLLSDSGFYLCAWRDRTSRSHEQYFGPGTRLTVT.

The DNA of the CDR3 is TGCAGTGCTAGTGGAACTAGCGGGAGCGGGTCCACAGATACGCAGTATTTT. This sequence encodes CSASGTSGSGSTDTQYF. The chain carries TRBV20-1 and TRBJ2-3; TRBD2 agrees at 11 bases. Germline V gives CDR1 DFQATT, CDR2 SNEGSKA (reference sequence). The CDR3 totals 17 residues. V lost 3 bases and J lost 2; bases outside the gene matches: 10.

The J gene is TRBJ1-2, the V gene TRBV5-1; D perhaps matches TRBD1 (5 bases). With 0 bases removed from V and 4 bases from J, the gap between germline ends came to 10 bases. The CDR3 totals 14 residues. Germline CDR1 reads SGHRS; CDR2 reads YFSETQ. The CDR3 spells CASSLDGGTYGYTF. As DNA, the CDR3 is TGCGCCAGCAGCTTGGACGGGGGTACCTATGGCTACACCTTC.

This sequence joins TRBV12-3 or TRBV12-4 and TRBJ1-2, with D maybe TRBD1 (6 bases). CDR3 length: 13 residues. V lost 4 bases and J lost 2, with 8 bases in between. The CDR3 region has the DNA TGTGCCAGCAGTTCCCAGGGGAACTATGGCTACACCTTC. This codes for CASSSQGNYGYTF.

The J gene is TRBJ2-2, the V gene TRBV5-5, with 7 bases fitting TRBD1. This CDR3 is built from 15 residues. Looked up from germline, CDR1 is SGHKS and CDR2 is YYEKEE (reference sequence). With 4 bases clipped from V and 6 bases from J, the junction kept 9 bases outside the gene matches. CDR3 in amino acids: CASSPTGYRSGELFF. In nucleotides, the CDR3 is TGTGCCAGCAGCCCGACAGGGTATCGGTCCGGGGAGCTGTTTTTT.

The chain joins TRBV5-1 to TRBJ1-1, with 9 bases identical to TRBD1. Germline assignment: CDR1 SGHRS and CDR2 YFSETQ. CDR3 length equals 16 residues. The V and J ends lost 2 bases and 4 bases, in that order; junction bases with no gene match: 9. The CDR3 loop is CASSFGWTGATTEAFF. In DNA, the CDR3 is TGCGCCAGCAGCTTCGGATGGACAGGGGCAACCACTGAAGCTTTCTTT.

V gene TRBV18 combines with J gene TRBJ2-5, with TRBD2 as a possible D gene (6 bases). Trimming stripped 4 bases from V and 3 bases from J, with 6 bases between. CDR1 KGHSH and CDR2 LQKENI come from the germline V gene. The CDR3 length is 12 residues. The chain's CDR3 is CASSLAEETQYF. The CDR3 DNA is TGTGCCAGCTCACTAGCGGAAGAGACCCAGTACTTC. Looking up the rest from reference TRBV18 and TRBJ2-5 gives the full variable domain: NAGVMQNPRHLVRRRGQEARLRCSPMKGHSHVYWYRQLPEEGLKFMVYLQKENIIDESGMPKERFSAEFPKEGPSILRIQQVVRGDSAAYFCASSLAEETQYFGPGTRLLVL.

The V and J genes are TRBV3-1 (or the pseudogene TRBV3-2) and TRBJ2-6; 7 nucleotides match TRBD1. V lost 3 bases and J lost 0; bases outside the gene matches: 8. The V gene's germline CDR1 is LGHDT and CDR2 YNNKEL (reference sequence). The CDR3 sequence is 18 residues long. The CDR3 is CASSHRQGTFSGANVLTF. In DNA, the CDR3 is TGTGCCAGCAGCCACAGACAGGGAACCTTCTCTGGGGCCAACGTCCTGACTTTC.

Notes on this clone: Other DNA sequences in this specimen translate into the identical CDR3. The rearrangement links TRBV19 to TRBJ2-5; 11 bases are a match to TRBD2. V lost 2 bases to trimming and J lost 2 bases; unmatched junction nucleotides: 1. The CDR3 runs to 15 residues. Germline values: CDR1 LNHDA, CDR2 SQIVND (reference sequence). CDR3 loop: CASSILAGGQETQYF. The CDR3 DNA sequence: TGTGCCAGTAGTATACTAGCGGGAGGTCAAGAGACCCAGTACTTC.

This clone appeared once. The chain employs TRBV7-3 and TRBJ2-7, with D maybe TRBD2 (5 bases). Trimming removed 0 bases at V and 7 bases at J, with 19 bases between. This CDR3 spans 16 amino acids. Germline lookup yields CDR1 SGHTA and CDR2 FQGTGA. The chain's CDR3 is CASSLTSGAGFGEQYF. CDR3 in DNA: TGTGCCAGCAGCTTAACCAGCGGTGCAGGATTCGGTGAGCAGTACTTC.

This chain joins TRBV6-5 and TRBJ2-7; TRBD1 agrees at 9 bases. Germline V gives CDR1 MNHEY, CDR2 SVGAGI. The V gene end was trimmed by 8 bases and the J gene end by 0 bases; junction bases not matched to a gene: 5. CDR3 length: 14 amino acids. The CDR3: CASVDRGGSYEQYF. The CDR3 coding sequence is TGTGCCAGCGTGGACAGGGGAGGCTCCTACGAGCAGTACTTC.

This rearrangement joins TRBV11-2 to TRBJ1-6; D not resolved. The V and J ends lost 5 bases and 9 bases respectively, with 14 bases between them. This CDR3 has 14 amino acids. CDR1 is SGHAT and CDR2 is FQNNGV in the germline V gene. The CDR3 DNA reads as TGTGCCAGCAGCCGAACGGGGTTTGGTTCACCCCTCCACTTT. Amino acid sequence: CASSRTGFGSPLHF.

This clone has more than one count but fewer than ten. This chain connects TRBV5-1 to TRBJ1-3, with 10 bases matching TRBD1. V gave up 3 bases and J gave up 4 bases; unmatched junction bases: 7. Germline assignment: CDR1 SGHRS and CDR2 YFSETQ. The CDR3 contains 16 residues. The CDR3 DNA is TGCGCCAGCAGCTCCGGGACAGGGGTAACCGGAAACACCATATATTTT. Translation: CASSSGTGVTGNTIYF.

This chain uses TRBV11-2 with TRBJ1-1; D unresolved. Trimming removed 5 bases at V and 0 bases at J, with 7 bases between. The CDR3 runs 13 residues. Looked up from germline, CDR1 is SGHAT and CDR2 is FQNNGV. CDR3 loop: CASSVNMNTEAFF. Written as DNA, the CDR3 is TGTGCCAGCAGCGTAAACATGAACACTGAAGCTTTCTTT.

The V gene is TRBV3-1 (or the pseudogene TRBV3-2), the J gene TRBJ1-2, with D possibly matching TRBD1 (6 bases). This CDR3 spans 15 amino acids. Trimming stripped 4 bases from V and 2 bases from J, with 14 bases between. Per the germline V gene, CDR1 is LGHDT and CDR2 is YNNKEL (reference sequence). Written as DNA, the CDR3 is TGTGCCAGCAGCCCCCTTCTTCAGGGGAACTATGGCTACACCTTC. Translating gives CASSPLLQGNYGYTF.

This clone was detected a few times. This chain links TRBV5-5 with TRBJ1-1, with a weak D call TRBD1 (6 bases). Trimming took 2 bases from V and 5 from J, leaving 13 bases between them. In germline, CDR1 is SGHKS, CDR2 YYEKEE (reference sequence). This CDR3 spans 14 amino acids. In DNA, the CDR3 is TGTGCCAGCAGCTTCGGAACAGGGTCGACTGAAGCTTTCTTT. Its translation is CASSFGTGSTEAFF.

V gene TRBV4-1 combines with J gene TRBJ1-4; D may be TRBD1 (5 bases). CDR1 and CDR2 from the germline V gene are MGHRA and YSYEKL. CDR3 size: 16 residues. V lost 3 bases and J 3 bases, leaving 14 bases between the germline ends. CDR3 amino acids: CASSQGLGGANEKLFF. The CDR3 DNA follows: TGCGCCAGCAGCCAGGGGTTAGGAGGGGCTAATGAAAAACTGTTTTTT.

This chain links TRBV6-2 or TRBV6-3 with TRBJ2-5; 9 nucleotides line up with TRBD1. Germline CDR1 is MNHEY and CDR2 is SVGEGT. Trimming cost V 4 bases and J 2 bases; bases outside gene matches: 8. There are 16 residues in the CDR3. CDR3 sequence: CASSWRQGENQETQYF. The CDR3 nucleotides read TGTGCCAGCAGTTGGCGACAGGGGGAGAATCAAGAGACCCAGTACTTC.